The clone carrying this T cell receptor beta chain was counted at least ten times. Its specificity is unknown. The CDR3 length is 14 residues. CDR1 SGHTA and CDR2 FQGNSA come from the germline V gene. Deletions cut 1 base from V and 2 bases from J, with 9 bases between. The sample belongs to a study of T cells in Graves' hyperthyroidism and ophthalmopathy. Using RNA transcripts as the source, TCR beta CDR3 regions were amplified. Researchers ran a first-round RT-PCR on the TCR CDR3 using the HTBI primer set. TCRdb re-called the multiplex PCR reads through MiXCR, storing one row per CDR3 protein. The data show approximately 600,000 distinct CDR3 sequences, more than 11% seen once. Hyperthyroidism in the patients, aged 18 to 65, was newly diagnosed and under 2 months in duration. Extraction of PBMCs used approximately 10 ml of fresh peripheral blood. General study results and limits: Stable hyperthyroidism and ophthalmopathy were separated using 13 V-J signatures. Researchers found most expanded thyroid clonotypes above 0.001 in blood as well.

The sequence was collected from a woman in her 30s with Graves' hyperthyroidism that later progressed to Graves' ophthalmopathy. The sequenced material came from blood. The V call is TRBV7-2, the J call TRBJ2-7, with D tentatively TRBD1 (5 bases). The CDR3: CASSLDGAPYEQYF. The CDR3, as DNA: TGTGCCAGCAGCTTAGATGGGGCCCCCTACGAGCAGTACTTC.